This entry is about one T cell receptor (beta chain). The length of the CDR3 is 14 residues. Germline CDR1 reads MNHEY; CDR2 reads SVGAGI. V was clipped by 2 bases and J by 10 bases; unmatched bases: 6. The sample is drawn from a study of tumour-infiltrating T cells in Burkitt lymphoma. Study as a whole: Productive clonality predicted overall and progression-free survival.

Profiled with immunoSEQ multiplex PCR; TCRdb holds only in-frame clones, not every one. The table includes over a thousand clones, roughly 93% detected once. This chain uses TRBV6-5 with TRBJ2-1, with 9 bases identical to TRBD2. The sequencing sample was made of tumor tissue. This clonotype was obtained from a human donor with diffuse large B-cell lymphoma. The CDR3 loop reads CASSYDPLAGEQFF. CDR3 nucleotide sequence: TGTGCCAGCAGTTACGATCCCCTAGCGGGGGAGCAGTTCTTC.